These 29 T cell receptor beta chains were all obtained from the same sample, sequenced in a study of T-cell memory formation after mild COVID-19. TCRdb re-called the 5' RACE reads through MiXCR, storing one row per CDR3 protein. The sample contains 250,000 to 400,000 distinct CDR3 sequences, roughly an eighth of which appear only once. Sequences were obtained from PBMCs or a T cell subset sorted from them (not recorded which). These receptor sequences come from a young man who had mild COVID-19 (a few samples of this study predate the infection). Cell type and time point are not known.

V is TRBV7-9 and J is TRBJ2-3; tentatively, D is TRBD2 (6 bases). CDR3 length: 15 amino acids. Germline CDR1 and CDR2: SEHNR and FQNEAQ (reference sequence). Trimming took off 3 bases at V and 3 bases at J, with 13 bases between the two ends. The CDR3 loop is CASSFRDSGTDTQYF. CDR3 DNA: TGTGCCAGCAGCTTCCGGGACTCCGGGACAGATACGCAGTATTTT.

This chain links TRBV9 with TRBJ1-1; D gene ambiguous. Trimming took off 0 bases at V and 2 bases at J, with 11 bases between the two ends. Germline CDR1 and CDR2: SGDLS and YYNGEE. The CDR3 extends over 15 amino acids. The CDR3 sequence: CASSVEERINTEAFF. The CDR3 nucleotides are TGTGCCAGCAGCGTAGAAGAAAGGATAAACACTGAAGCTTTCTTT.

This chain joins TRBV18 and TRBJ2-3; no definite D call. Trimming removed 0 bases from V and 3 bases from J, with 4 bases in between. CDR1 is KGHSH and CDR2 is LQKENI in the germline V gene. The CDR3 runs 13 residues. The CDR3 is CASSPPETDTQYF. The CDR3, as DNA: TGTGCCAGCTCACCACCTGAGACAGATACGCAGTATTTT.

The chain recombines TRBV6-6 with TRBJ1-1, with 8 bases fitting TRBD1. Trimming removed 5 bases from V and 3 bases from J; junction bases left unmatched: 8. Germline V CDR1 and CDR2: MNHNY, SVGAGI (reference sequence). There are 15 residues in the CDR3. This CDR3 reads CASSPWDRWDTEAFF. CDR3 DNA sequence: TGTGCCAGCAGTCCCTGGGACAGGTGGGACACTGAAGCTTTCTTT.

This clonotype was found a few times. The V and J genes are TRBV7-9 and TRBJ2-1; D ambiguous. V was trimmed by 4 bases and J by 1 base, leaving 8 bases between them. The CDR3 runs to 14 residues. Germline CDR1 is SEHNR and CDR2 is FQNEAQ (reference sequence). CDR3 protein: CASSWQTSYNEQFF. The CDR3 bases are TGTGCCAGCAGCTGGCAAACATCCTACAATGAGCAGTTCTTC.

This chain joins TRBV12-3 or TRBV12-4 and TRBJ1-2; 7 nucleotides agree with TRBD1. The CDR3 extends over 14 amino acids. J lost 3 bases, V lost 5 bases, and 6 bases had no gene match. CDR3 residues: CASSPGQTHYGYTF. The CDR3 DNA is TGTGCCAGCAGTCCGGGACAGACACACTATGGCTACACCTTC.

In this sample, this clonotype turned up a few times. The rearrangement links TRBV28 to TRBJ2-7; D remains ambiguous. V was shortened by 4 bases and J by 2 bases, with 12 bases between the two germline ends. The CDR3 is 14 amino acids. CDR1 and CDR2 (germline): MDHEN, SYDVKM. The CDR3 bases are TGTGCCAGCAGTTCCACCCAGGCCACCTACGAGCAGTACGTC. The encoded protein is CASSSTQATYEQYV.

The rearrangement links TRBV7-2 to TRBJ1-2; 11 bases align to TRBD1. The CDR3 sequence is 15 residues long. Looked up from germline, CDR1 is SGHTA and CDR2 is FQGNSA. Trimming cost V 5 bases and J 7 bases; bases outside gene matches: 9. The CDR3 region has the DNA TGTGCCAGCAGCCCATGGACAGGGGGCGGAGGTGGCTACACCTTC. It codes for CASSPWTGGGGGYTF.

The chain uses TRBV5-1 and TRBJ2-2; 8 nucleotides match TRBD2. This CDR3 region has 16 residues. CDR1 and CDR2 (germline): SGHRS, YFSETQ. With 3 bases clipped from V and 1 base from J, the junction kept 5 bases outside the gene matches. DNA for the CDR3: TGCGCCAGCAGCTCCCAAAGCGGGGGGAACACCGGGGAGCTGTTTTTT. Its translation: CASSSQSGGNTGELFF.

The chain couples TRBV10-3 to TRBJ2-7; D ambiguous. This CDR3 spans 15 amino acids. The V gene lost 4 bases and the J gene lost 0 bases, with 13 bases spanning the gap. The germline V gene has CDR1 ENHRY and CDR2 SYGVKD. This CDR3 reads CAISGGQRGSYEQYV. The CDR3 nucleotides read TGTGCCATCAGTGGTGGGCAGCGTGGCTCCTACGAGCAGTACGTC.

This clonotype was counted a few times. The chain is built from TRBV12-3 or TRBV12-4 and TRBJ2-1, with D perhaps assigned TRBD1 or TRBD2 (5 bases each). This CDR3 is 16 amino acids long. Between the trimmed V and J ends, which lost 4 bases and 0 bases, there was a span of 13 bases. CDR3 in amino acids: CASSYLKGSSYNEQFF. The CDR3 DNA is TGTGCCAGCAGTTATCTTAAGGGGAGCTCCTACAATGAGCAGTTCTTC.

There are a few counts of this clonotype. The chain carries TRBV5-1 and TRBJ2-5; D ambiguous. The germline V gene encodes CDR1 SGHRS and CDR2 YFSETQ. V was trimmed by 5 bases and J by 5 bases, leaving 16 bases between them. This CDR3 has 14 residues. DNA for the CDR3: TGCGCCAGCAGGATTGAATGGGATCTCGAGACCCAGTACTTC. Translated, it gives CASRIEWDLETQYF.

The gene calls are TRBV7-2 and TRBJ2-3; TRBD2 agrees at 7 bases. The V segment lost 5 bases and the J segment 0 bases; nucleotides outside the gene matches: 8. The germline gives CDR1 SGHTA, CDR2 FQGNSA. The CDR3 loop spans 16 amino acids. The CDR3 is CASSMSSGPSTDTQYF. CDR3 nucleotide sequence: TGTGCCAGCAGCATGAGTAGCGGGCCCAGCACAGATACGCAGTATTTT.

The chain employs TRBV18 and TRBJ1-1; TRBD1 is a possible D gene (6 bases). Germline CDR1 reads KGHSH; CDR2 reads LQKENI. This CDR3 is 15 amino acids long. V shed 5 bases and J shed 5 bases, with 18 bases lying between them. In DNA, the CDR3 is TGTGCCAGCTCATCTCAGGGGTCGGGGGCTACTGAAGCTTTCTTT. Translation gives CASSSQGSGATEAFF. The full variable domain, completed using reference TRBV18 and TRBJ1-1, is NAGVMQNPRHLVRRRGQEARLRCSPMKGHSHVYWYRQLPEEGLKFMVYLQKENIIDESGMPKERFSAEFPKEGPSILRIQQVVRGDSAAYFCASSSQGSGATEAFFGQGTRLTVV.

This clonotype was seen a few times. J is TRBJ1-5 and V is TRBV12-3 or TRBV12-4; D is unclear. Trimming cost V 6 bases and J 11 bases, with 23 bases left between them. The CDR3 covers 15 residues. The CDR3, as DNA: TGTGCCAGCAGGACTTCCGGGAGCCCAATCAGGACCCAGCATTTT. It translates to CASRTSGSPIRTQHF.

The genes are TRBV5-4 and TRBJ1-4; 9 bases align to TRBD1. After removal of 4 bases from V and 8 bases from J, the junction contained 9 bases not matched to a gene. CDR1 and CDR2 from the germline V gene are SGHNT and YYREEE (reference sequence). CDR3 size: 15 residues. The DNA of the CDR3 is TGTGCCAGCAGCCTGGGGGGGACAGGGCGCGAAAAACTGTTTTTT. It is translated as CASSLGGTGREKLFF.

The chain uses TRBV20-1 and TRBJ2-1; D call uncertain. Per germline, CDR1 DFQATT and CDR2 SNEGSKA (reference sequence). Between the trimmed V and J ends, which lost 3 bases and 10 bases, there was a span of 10 bases. The CDR3 consists of 11 residues. CDR3: CSARTGTEQFF. Here the CDR3 DNA reads TGCAGTGCTAGGACGGGTACGGAGCAGTTCTTC.

Only a few counts were recorded for this clonotype. The junction does not match germline at one end; this may be a read error. The chain employs TRBV19 and TRBJ1-1; TRBD1 matches at 12 bases. The CDR3 contains 13 residues. Looked up from germline, CDR1 is LNHDA and CDR2 is SQIVND (reference sequence). The CDR3 protein is CATSRDRGRSAFF. The CDR3 coding sequence is TGTGCCACTAGTCGGGACAGGGGGCGCTCAGCTTTCTTT.

This clonotype came up a few times. The chain links TRBV2 to TRBJ1-1; D possibly corresponds to TRBD1 (5 bases). The CDR3 runs to 15 residues. V lost 6 bases and J lost 0, with 14 bases in between. CDR1 is SNHLY and CDR2 is FYNNEI in the germline V gene. CDR3 amino acids: CASRTRDSMNTEAFF. The CDR3 nucleotides read TGTGCCAGCAGGACCCGGGACTCAATGAACACTGAAGCTTTCTTT.

This clonotype appeared many times. The genes are TRBV27 and TRBJ2-7; D might be TRBD1 (5 bases). The V gene lost 6 bases and the J gene lost 2 bases, with 17 bases spanning the gap. Germline CDR1 MNHEY, CDR2 SMNVEV (reference sequence). CDR3 size: 15 residues. CDR3 protein: CASSPRAGSPYEQYV. Here the CDR3 DNA reads TGTGCCAGCAGCCCCAGGGCAGGCAGTCCCTACGAGCAGTACGTC.

The chain links TRBV3-1 to TRBJ1-4; perhaps TRBD1 as D (5 bases). V was clipped by 1 base and J by 8 bases, with 17 bases between them. The CDR3 runs 16 residues. Germline CDR1 is LGHDT and CDR2 is YNNKEL (reference sequence). CDR3 bases: TGTGCCAGCAGCCAAGCCCCAAGAGGGGCCAGGGAAAAACTGTTTTTT. Translated: CASSQAPRGAREKLFF.

This clonotype appeared a few times. The rearrangement links TRBV12-3 or TRBV12-4 to TRBJ1-1; D possibly corresponds to TRBD1 (6 bases). The V and J ends lost 1 base and 0 bases respectively, with 6 bases between them. The CDR3 length is 14 residues. The CDR3 nucleotides are TGTGCCAGCAGTTTAGGGGACATGAACACTGAAGCTTTCTTT. Protein: CASSLGDMNTEAFF.

V gene TRBV28 combines with J gene TRBJ1-2; tentatively, D is TRBD1 (6 bases). V was pared by 3 bases and J by 0 bases, with 17 bases between. Germline-derived CDR1 and CDR2 are MDHEN and SYDVKM. The CDR3 spans 17 residues. The CDR3 here is CASSLDSRTEANYGYTF. The CDR3 coding sequence is TGTGCCAGCAGTTTGGACTCAAGGACAGAAGCTAACTATGGCTACACCTTC.

The CDR3 region has the DNA TGCAGTGCTGTTAGCGAGGGGGGCTTAGATACGCAGTATTTT. Amino acids: CSAVSEGGLDTQYF. The chain couples TRBV20-1 to TRBJ2-3; either TRBD1 or TRBD2 may fit D (6 bases each). Between the trimmed V and J ends, which lost 5 bases and 5 bases, there was a span of 17 bases. The CDR3 loop spans 14 amino acids. The V gene's germline CDR1 is DFQATT and CDR2 SNEGSKA (reference sequence).

The chain has TRBV7-9 and TRBJ1-6, with a weak D call TRBD1 (6 bases). V lost 2 bases to trimming and J lost 9 bases, with 17 bases between them. Germline CDR1 reads SEHNR; CDR2 reads FQNEAQ (reference sequence). CDR3 size: 16 residues. The CDR3 DNA reads TGTGCCAGCAGCTTATGGCAGGGGACGGTATTTTCACCCCTCCACTTT. Its protein product is CASSLWQGTVFSPLHF.

This clonotype was seen ten or more times. This rearrangement joins TRBV7-2 to TRBJ2-2; possibly TRBD2 for D (6 bases). The germline CDR1 and CDR2 sequences are SGHTA and FQGNSA. The CDR3 runs to 18 residues. Trimming cost V 8 bases and J 3 bases, with 25 bases left between them. CDR3 amino acids: CASVSGPLGLAHTGELFF. DNA for the CDR3: TGTGCCAGCGTCTCTGGACCTCTTGGGCTAGCGCACACCGGGGAGCTGTTTTTT.

This clonotype is a singleton in its sample. The V call is TRBV12-3 or TRBV12-4, the J call TRBJ2-7; D unclear. V dropped 7 bases and J dropped 0 bases, with 10 bases sitting between them. This CDR3 contains 13 residues. CDR3 sequence: CASMSSSSYEQYF. As DNA, the CDR3 is TGTGCCAGCATGTCCAGCAGCTCCTACGAGCAGTACTTC.

The chain combines TRBV7-3 with TRBJ2-2, with TRBD1 matching 8 bases. CDR3 length: 14 residues. The V gene's germline CDR1 is SGHTA and CDR2 FQGTGA. After removal of 5 bases from V and 6 bases from J, the junction contained 5 bases not matched to a gene. The CDR3 loop is CASSVDRVAGELFF. The CDR3 DNA reads TGTGCCAGCAGCGTGGACAGGGTGGCCGGGGAGCTGTTTTTT. Using reference TRBV7-3 and TRBJ2-2 for the parts outside the CDR3, the full variable domain is GAGVSQTPSNKVTEKGKYVELRCDPISGHTALYWYRQSLGQGPEFLIYFQGTGAADDSGLPNDRFFAVRPEGSVSTLKIQRTERGDSAVYLCASSVDRVAGELFFGEGSRLTVL.

This clonotype was counted only a few times. V gene TRBV5-4 combines with J gene TRBJ2-3, with D possibly matching TRBD2 (5 bases). Trimming cost V 3 bases and J 5 bases, with 19 bases left between them. Germline CDR1 is SGHNT and CDR2 is YYREEE (reference sequence). The CDR3 extends over 16 amino acids. In nucleotides, the CDR3 is TGTGCCAGCAGCTCCCTACCAACTGGCGCGGGAGATACGCAGTATTTT. As protein: CASSSLPTGAGDTQYF.